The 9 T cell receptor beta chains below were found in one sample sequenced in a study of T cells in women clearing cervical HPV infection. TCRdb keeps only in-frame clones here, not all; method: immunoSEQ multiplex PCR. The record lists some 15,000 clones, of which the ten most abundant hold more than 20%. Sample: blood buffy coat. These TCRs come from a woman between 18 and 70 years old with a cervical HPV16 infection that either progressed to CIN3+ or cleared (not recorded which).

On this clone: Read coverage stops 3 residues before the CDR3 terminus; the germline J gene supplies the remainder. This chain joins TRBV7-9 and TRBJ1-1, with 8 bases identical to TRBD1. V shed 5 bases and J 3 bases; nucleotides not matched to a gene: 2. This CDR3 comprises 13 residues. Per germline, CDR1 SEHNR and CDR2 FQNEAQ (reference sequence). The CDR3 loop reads CASSTQGDTEAFF. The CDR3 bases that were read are TGTGCCAGCAGCACACAGGGGGACACTGAA.

CDR3 bases read: TGCAGTGCTAGAGGGGCGGGGGTGTTCCAAGAGACC. Translating gives CSARGAGVFQET. The CDR3 in full is CSARGAGVFQETQYF. This rearrangement joins TRBV20-1 to TRBJ2-5; 7 bases map to TRBD2. The missing CDR3 end, 3 residues past where the read stops, is filled in from the germline J gene. There are 15 residues in the CDR3. V dropped 1 base and J dropped 1; count of bases not matched to a gene: 6. In germline, CDR1 is DFQATT, CDR2 SNEGSKA (reference sequence).

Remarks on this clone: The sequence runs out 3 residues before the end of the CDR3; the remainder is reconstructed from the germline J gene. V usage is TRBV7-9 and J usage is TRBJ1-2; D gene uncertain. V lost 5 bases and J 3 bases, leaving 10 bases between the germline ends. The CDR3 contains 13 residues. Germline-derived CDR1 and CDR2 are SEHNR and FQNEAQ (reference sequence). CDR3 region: CASSRDKYYGYTF. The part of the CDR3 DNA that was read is TGTGCCAGCAGCCGAGACAAGTACTATGGC.

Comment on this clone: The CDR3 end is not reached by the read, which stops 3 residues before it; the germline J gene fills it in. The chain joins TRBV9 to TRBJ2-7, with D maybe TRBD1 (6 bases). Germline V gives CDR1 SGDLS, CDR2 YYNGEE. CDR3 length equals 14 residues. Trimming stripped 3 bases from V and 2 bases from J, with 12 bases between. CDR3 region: CASSGGTSTYEQYF. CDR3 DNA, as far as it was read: TGTGCCAGCAGCGGGGGGACAAGCACCTACGAG.

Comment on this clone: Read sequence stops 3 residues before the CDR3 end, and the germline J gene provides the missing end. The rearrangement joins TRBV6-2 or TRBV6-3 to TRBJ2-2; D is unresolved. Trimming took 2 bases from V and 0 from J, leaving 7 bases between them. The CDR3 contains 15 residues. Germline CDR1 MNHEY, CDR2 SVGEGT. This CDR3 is CASSYIQANTGELFF. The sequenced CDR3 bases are TGTGCCAGCAGTTACATCCAGGCGAACACCGGGGAG.

This CDR3 reads CASSLRGETQYF. The sequenced CDR3 bases are TGTGCCAGCAGCTTAAGGGGGGAGACC. The V call is TRBV7-9, the J call TRBJ2-5, with D possibly being TRBD1 (6 bases). The read ends 3 residues before the CDR3 terminus; that terminus is restored from the germline J gene. The germline V gene encodes CDR1 SEHNR and CDR2 FQNEAQ (reference sequence). The CDR3 has 12 residues. Trimming removed 2 bases at V and 5 bases at J, with 6 bases between.

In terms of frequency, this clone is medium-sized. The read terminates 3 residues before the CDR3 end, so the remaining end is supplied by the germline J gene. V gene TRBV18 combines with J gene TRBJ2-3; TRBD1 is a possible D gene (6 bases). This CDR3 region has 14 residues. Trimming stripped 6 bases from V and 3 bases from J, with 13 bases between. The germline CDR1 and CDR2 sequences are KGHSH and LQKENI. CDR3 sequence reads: CASSQRTETDTQYF. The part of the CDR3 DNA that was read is TGTGCCAGCTCCCAGAGGACAGAGACAGATACG. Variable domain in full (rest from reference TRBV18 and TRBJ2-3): NAGVMQNPRHLVRRRGQEARLRCSPMKGHSHVYWYRQLPEEGLKFMVYLQKENIIDESGMPKERFSAEFPKEGPSILRIQQVVRGDSAAYFCASSQRTETDTQYFGPGTRLTVL.

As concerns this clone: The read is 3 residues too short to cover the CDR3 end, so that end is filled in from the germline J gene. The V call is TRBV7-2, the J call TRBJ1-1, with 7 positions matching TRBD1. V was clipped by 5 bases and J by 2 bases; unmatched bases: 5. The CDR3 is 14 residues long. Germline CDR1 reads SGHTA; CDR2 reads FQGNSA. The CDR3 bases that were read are TGTGCCAGCAGCAGGGGGCGGTTAAACACTGAA. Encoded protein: CASSRGRLNTE. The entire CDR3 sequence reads CASSRGRLNTEAFF.

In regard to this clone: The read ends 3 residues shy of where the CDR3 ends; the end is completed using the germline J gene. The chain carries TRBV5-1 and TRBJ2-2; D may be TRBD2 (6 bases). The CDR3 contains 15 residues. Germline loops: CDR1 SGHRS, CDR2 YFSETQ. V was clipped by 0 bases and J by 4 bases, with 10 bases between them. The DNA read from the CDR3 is TGCGCCAGCAGCTTGGGGGGGGAGCTCACCGGGGAG. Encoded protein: CASSLGGELTGE. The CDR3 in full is CASSLGGELTGELFF.